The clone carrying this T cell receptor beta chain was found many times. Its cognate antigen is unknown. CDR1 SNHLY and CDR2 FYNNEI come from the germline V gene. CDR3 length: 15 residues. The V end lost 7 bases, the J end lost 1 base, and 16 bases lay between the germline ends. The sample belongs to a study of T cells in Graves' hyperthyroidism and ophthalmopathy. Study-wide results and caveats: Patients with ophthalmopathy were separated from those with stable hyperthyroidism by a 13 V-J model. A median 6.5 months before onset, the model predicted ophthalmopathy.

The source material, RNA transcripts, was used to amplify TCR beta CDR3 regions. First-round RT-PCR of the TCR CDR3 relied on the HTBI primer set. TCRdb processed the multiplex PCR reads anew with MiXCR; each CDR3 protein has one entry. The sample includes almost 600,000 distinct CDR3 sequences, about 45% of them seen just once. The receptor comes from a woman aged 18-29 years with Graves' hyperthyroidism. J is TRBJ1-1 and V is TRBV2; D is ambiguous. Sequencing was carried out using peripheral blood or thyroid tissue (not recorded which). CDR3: CASKPQVAANTEAFF. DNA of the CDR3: TGTGCCAGCAAGCCTCAGGTTGCGGCGAACACTGAAGCTTTCTTT.